This record covers a single T cell receptor (beta chain). Antigen: not known. The time point here: newly diagnosed GD, antithyroid drugs for less than 3 months. Following extraction of RNA from PBMCs, that RNA was used to make the TCR library. V gave up 4 bases and J gave up 3 bases; unmatched junction bases: 15. There are 18 residues in the CDR3. Germline assignment: CDR1 LNHDA and CDR2 SQIVND (reference sequence). The sample belongs to a study of regulatory T cells in long-lasting Graves disease. The study's findings and limits: The study found persistent patients shared more public clonotypes (fewer than 3,000) than new patients (just over 950).

Library construction for TCR beta used iRepertoire HTBI primers and Arm-PCR of CDR3 regions. In the original workflow: Samples revealed 50 to 70 TRBV and over 12 TRBJ segments. TCRdb analysed the multiplex PCR reads with MiXCR anew, one entry per CDR3 protein. TCRdb assigned the V and J calls; the authors' analysis was not used. The sample yields fewer than 650,000 distinct CDR3 sequences, about 16% seen once. The sample was also linked to a second study, of T cells in Graves' hyperthyroidism and ophthalmopathy.

The chain is built from TRBV19 and TRBJ2-7, with 10 bases lining up with TRBD2. This TCR came from a young man with Graves disease. This material consisted of peripheral blood mononuclear cells (PBMCs), taken at new diagnosis, from a patient treated with antithyroid drugs. The chain's CDR3 is CASSTNRRGASGSYEQYF. CDR3 coding DNA: TGTGCCAGTAGTACAAACCGCCGCGGAGCTAGCGGGAGCTACGAGCAGTACTTC.